This TCR beta chain was recorded in a study of cytomegalovirus exposure and HLA in healthy donors. Study overall: In a previous analysis, approximately 110 million unique TCR beta sequences were found from some 180 million T cells.

The PCR employed 60 Vbeta primers together with 13 Jbeta primers. TCRdb keeps only in-frame clones here, not all; method: immunoSEQ multiplex PCR. The profile shows 85,000 to 130,000 clones, 75% of them singletons. The CDR3 runs 14 residues. The germline V gene encodes CDR1 SGHVS and CDR2 FQNEAQ. V dropped 5 bases and J dropped 4; count of bases not matched to a gene: 7. The sequence was obtained from a male donor in good health and CMV-seropositive. V gene TRBV7-8 combines with J gene TRBJ1-1, with TRBD1 matching over 7 bases. The material sequenced was PBMCs. CDR3 in amino acids: CASSQDRAGTEAFF. The CDR3 DNA reads as TGTGCCAGCAGCCAAGACAGGGCTGGCACTGAAGCTTTCTTT.